Following are 16 T cell receptor beta chains from one sample sequenced in a study of T cells in Graves' hyperthyroidism and ophthalmopathy (dated by TCRdb to between 2018 and 2021). The library was generated by multiplex PCR. TCRdb names Illumina HiSeq 2000 as the instrument used. The TCR beta CDR3 regions were amplified from the RNA transcripts. The TCR CDR3 was subjected to a first round of RT-PCR using the HTBI primer set and the Qiagen OneStep RT-PCR kit. TCRdb reworked the public reads: Q25 trimming with fastp, MiXCR clone assembly, productive beta chains retained. Rows are combined by CDR3 protein, so each entry shows the most common genes and DNA. The sample yields roughly 360,000 distinct CDR3 sequences; roughly 14% were counted once. The top ten hold around 20% of the sample. The sequenced sample was blood. The source is a man aged 30-40 years with Graves' hyperthyroidism that later progressed to Graves' ophthalmopathy.

V gene TRBV3-1 combines with J gene TRBJ1-4; the match to TRBD1 covers 10 bases. CDR1 is LGHDT and CDR2 is YNNKEL in the germline V gene (reference sequence). The trim removed 1 base at V and 7 bases at J, leaving 6 bases unmatched. The CDR3 spans 16 residues. This chain's CDR3 is CASSQAATGGGEKLFF. The CDR3, as DNA: TGTGCCAGCAGCCAAGCGGCGACAGGGGGCGGTGAAAAACTGTTTTTT.

This clonotype was detected ten times or more. The chain recombines TRBV7-8 with TRBJ2-1; a weak D match, TRBD2 (5 bases). Germline-derived CDR1 and CDR2 are SGHVS and FQNEAQ. This CDR3 comprises 17 residues. Trimming left V 3 bases short and J 5 bases short, with 20 bases between. The CDR3: CASSFGRGYTYNNEQFF. The CDR3, as DNA: TGTGCCAGCAGCTTTGGGAGAGGGTATACCTATAACAATGAGCAGTTCTTC.

This clonotype was seen only a few times. The chain has TRBV13 and TRBJ2-7; D is perhaps TRBD1 (6 bases). Germline V gene sequence: CDR1 PRHDT, CDR2 FYEKMQ (reference sequence). The CDR3 length is 15 residues. V lost 0 bases and J 4 bases, leaving 13 bases between the germline ends. The chain's CDR3 is CASSLGVGASYEQYF. The DNA of the CDR3 is TGTGCCAGCAGCTTAGGCGTGGGGGCCTCGTACGAGCAGTACTTC.

For this clonotype: The junction departs from the called germline gene at one end, perhaps through a read error. The chain recombines TRBV2 with TRBJ2-5, with D tentatively TRBD2 (6 bases). The CDR3 spans 15 residues. The germline gives CDR1 SNHLY, CDR2 FYNNEI. The CDR3 region is CASSQRDFPEETQYF. The CDR3 coding sequence is TGCGCCAGCAGCCAACGGGACTTTCCGGAAGAGACCCAGTACTTC.

This clonotype was counted at least ten times. This chain connects TRBV29-1 to TRBJ1-1; possibly TRBD1 for D (5 bases). CDR1 and CDR2 from the germline V gene are SQVTM and ANQGSEA. Trimming took off 4 bases at V and 0 bases at J, with 9 bases between the two ends. CDR3 length: 13 residues. The CDR3 protein is CSVGGRLNTEAFF. The CDR3 coding sequence is TGCAGCGTTGGGGGACGGTTGAACACTGAAGCTTTCTTT.

This clonotype has a handful of counts. The chain has TRBV5-8 and TRBJ2-7, with 7 bases lining up with TRBD1. The CDR3 has 14 residues. Trimming cost V 3 bases and J 2 bases; bases outside gene matches: 5. Germline V gene lookup returns CDR1 SGHTS and CDR2 YDEGEE. The CDR3 nucleotides are TGTGCCAGCAGCTATGGGGACAGCACCTACGAGCAGTACTTC. Protein product: CASSYGDSTYEQYF.

This chain joins TRBV5-1 and TRBJ2-7; D is perhaps TRBD2 (6 bases). V lost 6 bases to trimming and J lost 6 bases, with 19 bases between them. The CDR3 extends over 14 amino acids. Germline CDR1 is SGHRS and CDR2 is YFSETQ. CDR3 region: CASTPGTPPSEQYF. For the CDR3, the DNA is TGCGCCAGCACCCCGGGGACTCCCCCTAGCGAGCAGTACTTC. Using reference TRBV5-1 and TRBJ2-7 for the parts outside the CDR3, the full variable domain is KAGVTQTPRYLIKTRGQQVTLSCSPISGHRSVSWYQQTPGQGLQFLFEYFSETQRNKGNFPGRFSGRQFSNSRSEMNVSTLELGDSALYLCASTPGTPPSEQYFGPGTRLTVT.

This clonotype has just one count. J is TRBJ2-7 and V is TRBV20-1; D unresolved. Germline CDR1 DFQATT, CDR2 SNEGSKA (reference sequence). V lost 6 bases to trimming and J lost 2 bases, with 11 bases between them. The CDR3 covers 12 residues. Written as DNA, the CDR3 is TGCAGTGCCCGGGTTCTCGCCTACGAGCAGTACTTC. Protein: CSARVLAYEQYF.

A remark on this clonotype: A much bigger clone sits one base away, suggesting this may be a read error. The final CDR3 position lacks the conserved phenylalanine or tryptophan, pointing to a likely read error. V and J are TRBV12-3 or TRBV12-4 and TRBJ2-1; 7 nucleotides line up with TRBD2. Unmatched junction bases numbered 6, after V lost 10 bases and J lost 0 bases. This CDR3 spans 14 amino acids. CDR3 residues: CAIRGGSSYNEQFC. In DNA form, the CDR3 reads TGTGCCATCCGGGGAGGGAGCTCCTACAATGAGCAGTTCTGC.

V is TRBV5-6 and J is TRBJ1-2; TRBD1 is a possible D gene (5 bases). The CDR3 runs 12 residues. Trimming pared 1 base from V and 8 bases from J, leaving 9 bases between. CDR1 and CDR2 (germline): SGHDT, YYEEEE. The CDR3 nucleotides are TGTGCCAGCAGCTTGCCAGGGAAAGGCTACACCTTC. It encodes CASSLPGKGYTF.

Many counts were recorded for this clonotype. The V gene is TRBV2, the J gene TRBJ1-1, with D unclear. CDR3 length equals 13 residues. Trimming shortened V by 2 bases and J by 6 bases, and 10 bases separated the two germline ends. Looked up from germline, CDR1 is SNHLY and CDR2 is FYNNEI. The chain's CDR3 is CASSESDFAEAFF. The CDR3 DNA sequence: TGTGCCAGCAGTGAATCGGATTTTGCTGAAGCTTTCTTT.

The rearrangement uses TRBV3-1 and TRBJ1-3, with D possibly matching TRBD1 (5 bases). Trimming took off 4 bases at V and 4 bases at J, with 14 bases between the two ends. Germline values: CDR1 LGHDT, CDR2 YNNKEL (reference sequence). CDR3 length: 15 residues. CDR3 sequence (DNA): TGTGCCAGCAGCCCTTCTCGGGGCCCCGGAAACACCATATATTTT. Translated, it gives CASSPSRGPGNTIYF.

This clonotype was found many times. CDR3 DNA: TGTGCCAGCAGCTCCCGGACGACGTTGAATGAAAAACTGTTTTTT. Protein product: CASSSRTTLNEKLFF. The chain employs TRBV7-9 and TRBJ1-4; D is unclear. The CDR3 sequence is 15 residues long. From germline, CDR1 is SEHNR and CDR2 FQNEAQ (reference sequence). The ends were cut back, 4 bases at V and 5 bases at J, with 14 bases in the middle.

This clonotype was counted many times. V usage is TRBV29-1 and J usage is TRBJ2-5; D unclear. Per germline, CDR1 SQVTM and CDR2 ANQGSEA. V gave up 3 bases and J gave up 0 bases, with 5 bases separating them. This CDR3 spans 12 amino acids. The CDR3 sequence: CSVDEHQETQYF. CDR3 in DNA: TGCAGCGTTGATGAGCACCAAGAGACCCAGTACTTC.

This clonotype was seen a few times. This rearrangement joins TRBV18 to TRBJ2-5; TRBD2 agrees at 8 bases. V shed 2 bases and J 2 bases; nucleotides not matched to a gene: 7. Germline V gene data show CDR1 as KGHSH and CDR2 as LQKENI. This CDR3 has 16 residues. Here the CDR3 DNA reads TGTGCCAGCTCACCAGTCAGCGGGGGAAATCAAGAGACCCAGTACTTC. This translates into CASSPVSGGNQETQYF.

The chain employs TRBV6-1 and TRBJ2-1; no firm D call. V gave up 5 bases and J gave up 6 bases, with 17 bases separating them. Germline-derived CDR1 and CDR2 are MNHNS and SASEGT. This CDR3 spans 15 amino acids. Here the CDR3 DNA reads TGTGCCAGCAGTCCCTATGGGTCGGCTTCCAATGAGCAGTTCTTC. Translation gives CASSPYGSASNEQFF.